This T cell receptor (beta chain) was identified during a study of blood T cell repertoires in COVID-19. Study-wide background: Material from acute and convalescent COVID-19 was sourced from the United States, Italy and Spain.

The V gene's germline CDR1 is LNHDA and CDR2 SQIVND (reference sequence). The CDR3 has 12 residues. V was pared by 8 bases and J by 3 bases, with 10 bases between. As handled by the study authors: It was from reference gene primer amplification that nucleated cell counts were estimated. Assay used: immunoSEQ multiplex PCR; TCRdb lists only in-frame clones, some missing. V and J calls and clone size are those listed in that table; D and trimming were worked out from the DNA. This sample has fewer than 250,000 clones, with around four fifths found just once. This receptor was taken from a man aged 50-60 years with acute or convalescent COVID-19. The gene calls are TRBV19 and TRBJ1-1, with D tentatively TRBD1 (6 bases). Sequenced: peripheral blood. This CDR3 reads CASGGQYTEAFF. The CDR3 DNA follows: TGTGCCAGTGGTGGACAGTACACTGAAGCTTTCTTT.